Presented here are 29 T cell receptor beta chains from one specimen sequenced in a study of T cell changes during pregnancy in multiple sclerosis. Using immunoSEQ multiplex PCR, the repertoire was profiled, and TCRdb retains in-frame clones only, with some absent. This table has some 100,000 clones, 94% appearing once. The source material was peripheral blood, sampled before pregnancy. The receptors here all came from a female donor with multiple sclerosis, enrolled in a pregnancy study.

This clone appeared a single time. V usage is TRBV19 and J usage is TRBJ1-5; D is possibly TRBD1 (5 bases). CDR1 and CDR2 from the germline V gene are LNHDA and SQIVND (reference sequence). Trimming removed 3 bases from V and 1 base from J, with 16 bases in between. There are 17 residues in the CDR3. This CDR3 is CASSIRQGDPSNQPQHF. CDR3 coding DNA: TGTGCCAGTAGTATCCGGCAGGGCGATCCCAGCAATCAGCCCCAGCATTTT.

The chain combines TRBV5-1 with TRBJ1-2, with D unclear. V lost 3 bases, J lost 0 bases, and 9 bases lay in between. Germline V gene lookup returns CDR1 SGHRS and CDR2 YFSETQ. The CDR3 extends over 14 amino acids. Here the CDR3 reads CASSSPEANYGYTF. The CDR3 DNA reads as TGCGCCAGCAGCTCCCCCGAGGCTAACTATGGCTACACCTTC. The full variable domain, completed using reference TRBV5-1 and TRBJ1-2, is KAGVTQTPRYLIKTRGQQVTLSCSPISGHRSVSWYQQTPGQGLQFLFEYFSETQRNKGNFPGRFSGRQFSNSRSEMNVSTLELGDSALYLCASSSPEANYGYTFGSGTRLTVV.

This chain links TRBV19 with TRBJ1-5; D not resolved. V gave up 3 bases and J gave up 2 bases, with 5 bases separating them. The germline V gene encodes CDR1 LNHDA and CDR2 SQIVND (reference sequence). The CDR3 length is 13 residues. This CDR3 reads CASSMAGNQPQHF. CDR3 bases: TGTGCCAGTAGTATGGCAGGCAATCAGCCCCAGCATTTT.

The chain carries TRBV29-1 and TRBJ2-1; 14 nucleotides align to TRBD2. This CDR3 region has 16 residues. Germline CDR1 and CDR2: SQVTM and ANQGSEA. Trimming cost V 6 bases and J 1 base; bases outside gene matches: 5. The DNA of the CDR3 is TGCAGCGTAGTCGGGACTAGCGGGAGTTCCTACAATGAGCAGTTCTTC. This encodes CSVVGTSGSSYNEQFF.

The count of this clone is one. This chain joins TRBV6-6 and TRBJ1-1; 8 bases match TRBD1. The CDR3 has 14 residues. V trimming: 6 bases; J trimming: 4 bases; junction bases outside the gene matches: 7. The germline V gene has CDR1 MNHNY and CDR2 SVGAGI (reference sequence). CDR3 nucleotides: TGTGCCAGCAGAACCGGACAGGGAATCACTGAAGCTTTCTTT. Amino acids: CASRTGQGITEAFF.

The V gene is TRBV15, the J gene TRBJ2-1; D ambiguous. CDR3 size: 14 residues. Trimming removed 8 bases from V and 0 bases from J, with 11 bases in between. Germline-derived CDR1 and CDR2 are LNHNV and YYDKDF (reference sequence). CDR3 sequence (DNA): TGTGCCACCGAAGCTTCGAGCTCCTACAATGAGCAGTTCTTC. Translated, it gives CATEASSSYNEQFF.

The chain links TRBV9 to TRBJ1-4; 9 bases are a match to TRBD1. Per germline, CDR1 SGDLS and CDR2 YYNGEE. J was trimmed by 8 bases and V by 2 bases; bases with no gene match: 7. The CDR3 runs 15 residues. The DNA of the CDR3 is TGTGCCAGCAGCGTGGGGACAGGGAGGGAGGAAAAACTGTTTTTT. Translating it yields CASSVGTGREEKLFF.

The V and J genes are TRBV4-1 and TRBJ2-3; 10 bases align to TRBD2. V trimming: 0 bases; J trimming: 5 bases; junction bases outside the gene matches: 5. The CDR3 runs 16 residues. Looked up from germline, CDR1 is MGHRA and CDR2 is YSYEKL. The CDR3 region is CASSQDSGRQGDTQYF. The CDR3 nucleotides read TGCGCCAGCAGCCAAGATAGCGGGAGGCAGGGAGATACGCAGTATTTT.

This chain uses TRBV6-5 with TRBJ2-7; 9 nucleotides match TRBD2. Germline V gene data show CDR1 as MNHEY and CDR2 as SVGAGI. The CDR3 extends over 14 amino acids. J lost 4 bases, V lost 4 bases, and 5 bases had no gene match. CDR3 in amino acids: CASSSGLALYEQYF. DNA of the CDR3: TGTGCCAGCAGTTCCGGACTAGCGCTGTACGAGCAGTACTTC.

This clone was detected only once. The chain carries TRBV5-1 and TRBJ2-1; TRBD1 is a possible D gene (5 bases). The V end lost 0 bases, the J end lost 2 bases, and 15 bases lay between the germline ends. From germline, CDR1 is SGHRS and CDR2 YFSETQ. This CDR3 spans 17 amino acids. The CDR3 is CASSLAVGVVTYNEQFF. The DNA for the CDR3 is TGCGCCAGCAGCTTGGCCGTAGGGGTGGTAACCTACAATGAGCAGTTCTTC.

As DNA, the CDR3 is TGTGCCAGCAGCTCAGGGACTAGCGGGAGCTCCTACAATGAGCAGTTCTTC. Translation gives CASSSGTSGSSYNEQFF. This chain links TRBV5-5 with TRBJ2-1, with 14 bases lining up with TRBD2. The CDR3 runs 17 residues. Trimming took 3 bases from V and 0 from J; bases not matched to a gene: 2. Germline lookup yields CDR1 SGHKS and CDR2 YYEKEE (reference sequence).

The chain couples TRBV11-2 to TRBJ2-5, with a weak D call TRBD2 (6 bases). The CDR3 runs 15 residues. Germline V gives CDR1 SGHAT, CDR2 FQNNGV. The germline V and J ends were trimmed by 0 bases and 4 bases, with 12 bases remaining between them. This CDR3 is CASSLDGGSGETQYF. Written as DNA, the CDR3 is TGTGCCAGCAGCTTAGATGGAGGGAGTGGAGAGACCCAGTACTTC.

This chain connects TRBV28 to TRBJ2-2; tentatively, D is TRBD2 (6 bases). The CDR3 spans 14 residues. CDR1 MDHEN and CDR2 SYDVKM come from the germline V gene. Trimming left V 4 bases short and J 7 bases short, with 13 bases between. In nucleotides, the CDR3 is TGTGCCAGCAGTTACCGAGGGAGGAGCGGGGAGCTGTTTTTT. It encodes CASSYRGRSGELFF.

The rearrangement joins TRBV29-1 to TRBJ2-1, with 12 bases that match TRBD2. This CDR3 has 16 residues. V trimming: 1 base; J trimming: 10 bases; junction bases outside the gene matches: 11. Germline V CDR1 and CDR2: SQVTM, ANQGSEA. The CDR3 sequence is CSVEVVGLAGFFEQFF. Written as DNA, the CDR3 is TGCAGCGTTGAAGTAGTCGGACTAGCGGGATTCTTCGAGCAGTTCTTC.

This chain uses TRBV7-7 with TRBJ2-1; 7 positions match TRBD2. V gave up 4 bases and J gave up 7 bases; unmatched junction bases: 4. CDR1 and CDR2 (germline): SSHAT, FNYEAQ (reference sequence). The CDR3 covers 13 residues. The CDR3 region is CASSSFSGNEQFF. The CDR3 DNA reads as TGTGCCAGCAGCTCTTTTAGCGGGAATGAGCAGTTCTTC.

This rearrangement joins TRBV7-9 to TRBJ1-1, with D unclear. Trimming took off 5 bases at V and 0 bases at J, with 10 bases between the two ends. The length of the CDR3 is 14 residues. CDR1 and CDR2 from the germline V gene are SEHNR and FQNEAQ (reference sequence). For the CDR3, the DNA is TGTGCCAGCAGCCCCCGGTCGATGAACACTGAAGCTTTCTTT. It encodes CASSPRSMNTEAFF.

J is TRBJ1-5 and V is TRBV19; TRBD1 aligns across 12 bases. There are 18 residues in the CDR3. Unmatched junction bases numbered 9, after V lost 2 bases and J lost 4 bases. Per germline, CDR1 LNHDA and CDR2 SQIVND (reference sequence). CDR3 region: CASSIRGTGGAGNQPQHF. The CDR3 DNA reads TGTGCCAGTAGTATAAGGGGGACAGGGGGCGCAGGGAATCAGCCCCAGCATTTT.

V and J are TRBV27 and TRBJ1-2; TRBD1 matches 8 bases. This CDR3 contains 12 residues. In germline, CDR1 is MNHEY, CDR2 SMNVEV (reference sequence). The J segment lost 8 bases and the V segment lost 3 bases, leaving 2 bases of the junction unmatched. The DNA for the CDR3 is TGTGCCAGCAGTTTTTCAGGGGGCGGCTACACCTTC. Translated: CASSFSGGGYTF.

This sequence joins TRBV2 and TRBJ2-7; 7 bases line up with TRBD1. The V gene end was trimmed by 7 bases and the J gene end by 0 bases; junction bases not matched to a gene: 3. CDR3 length: 13 amino acids. Germline loops: CDR1 SNHLY, CDR2 FYNNEI. The CDR3 loop reads CASNRGSSYEQYF. The CDR3 DNA reads TGTGCCAGCAACAGGGGAAGCTCCTACGAGCAGTACTTC.

The chain uses TRBV5-1 and TRBJ2-2; D might be TRBD2 (5 bases). The germline V gene has CDR1 SGHRS and CDR2 YFSETQ. Trimming cost V 5 bases and J 6 bases, with 20 bases left between them. CDR3 size: 16 residues. CDR3 bases: TGCGCCAGCAGGCCGCCGGGATTCCTTTCGTCCGGGGAGCTGTTTTTT. Residues: CASRPPGFLSSGELFF.

J is TRBJ2-7 and V is TRBV13, with D tentatively TRBD2 (6 bases). Germline-derived CDR1 and CDR2 are PRHDT and FYEKMQ (reference sequence). The ends were cut back, 5 bases at V and 2 bases at J, with 10 bases in the middle. The CDR3 is 13 residues long. DNA for the CDR3: TGTGCCAGCAGCCCTGCGGGGACCTACGAGCAGTACTTC. It yields the protein CASSPAGTYEQYF.

The chain recombines TRBV27 with TRBJ1-5, with TRBD1 matching 7 bases. J gave up 5 bases and V 5 bases, and 6 bases lay outside the gene matches. The germline V gene has CDR1 MNHEY and CDR2 SMNVEV (reference sequence). The CDR3 totals 14 residues. In DNA, the CDR3 is TGTGCCAGCAGTGCGACAGGGAATCATCAGCCCCAGCATTTT. Protein product: CASSATGNHQPQHF.

V is TRBV28 and J is TRBJ1-2; TRBD1 aligns across 8 bases. Looked up from germline, CDR1 is MDHEN and CDR2 is SYDVKM. With 3 bases clipped from V and 6 bases from J, the junction kept 6 bases outside the gene matches. There are 14 residues in the CDR3. CDR3 residues: CASSFARGRDGYTF. The DNA for the CDR3 is TGTGCCAGCAGTTTCGCCAGGGGGCGAGATGGCTACACCTTC.

This chain uses TRBV30 with TRBJ2-7; D is unclear. The germline gives CDR1 GTSNPN, CDR2 SVGIG (reference sequence). The CDR3 contains 12 residues. Deletions cut 0 bases from V and 2 bases from J, with 5 bases between. As DNA, the CDR3 is TGTGCCTGGAGTGTACTACCCTACGAGCAGTACTTC. Translated: CAWSVLPYEQYF.

J is TRBJ1-2 and V is TRBV28, with 7 bases lining up with TRBD1. Germline V gene lookup returns CDR1 MDHEN and CDR2 SYDVKM. This CDR3 contains 16 residues. V shed 6 bases and J 1 base; nucleotides not matched to a gene: 11. CDR3 in DNA: TGTGCCAGCAGACAGGGTACGACAGGGTTTAACTATGGCTACACCTTC. Residues: CASRQGTTGFNYGYTF.

The chain is built from TRBV19 and TRBJ2-5, with TRBD2 identical over 16 bases. The germline CDR1 and CDR2 sequences are LNHDA and SQIVND (reference sequence). V gave up 5 bases and J gave up 5 bases; unmatched junction bases: 8. The CDR3 is made up of 17 amino acids. This CDR3 is CASSLRGTSGRGETQYF. Written as DNA, the CDR3 is TGTGCCAGTAGTCTAAGAGGGACTAGCGGGAGGGGTGAGACCCAGTACTTC.

The chain carries TRBV27 and TRBJ1-5, with a weak D call TRBD1 (5 bases). The CDR3 has 16 amino acids. Germline values: CDR1 MNHEY, CDR2 SMNVEV (reference sequence). The germline V and J ends were trimmed by 1 base and 3 bases, with 13 bases remaining between them. The CDR3 is CASSLFGRAFNQPQHF. CDR3 DNA sequence: TGTGCCAGCAGTTTATTTGGCAGGGCTTTCAATCAGCCCCAGCATTTT.

CDR3 protein: CASSQVHLVVTDTQYF. Written as DNA, the CDR3 is TGCGCCAGCAGCCAAGTTCACCTAGTTGTCACAGATACGCAGTATTTT. The J gene is TRBJ2-3, the V gene TRBV4-1; no reliable D call. The CDR3 consists of 16 residues. Trimming removed 1 base at V and 2 bases at J, with 13 bases between. In germline, CDR1 is MGHRA, CDR2 YSYEKL.

The V and J genes are TRBV2 and TRBJ1-5; a possible D gene is TRBD1 (6 bases). The CDR3 runs to 14 residues. Trimming took off 6 bases at V and 6 bases at J, with 15 bases between the two ends. CDR1 is SNHLY and CDR2 is FYNNEI in the germline V gene. CDR3 in amino acids: CASRILQGSQPQHF. CDR3 sequence (DNA): TGTGCCAGCAGGATCTTACAGGGTTCTCAGCCCCAGCATTTT.